This T cell receptor beta chain was documented in a study of blood T cells in healthy people across ages. For the second PCR, which ran for roughly 7 to 11 cycles, a sample-barcoded 5' primer and a J-beta primer mix were used. Each CDR3 protein is one row after TCRdb ran MiXCR on the 5' RACE reads. The table includes hundreds of thousands of distinct CDR3 sequences, 32% detected once. Germline lookup yields CDR1 MDHEN and CDR2 SYDVKM. The germline V and J ends were trimmed by 6 bases and 0 bases, with 17 bases remaining between them. The CDR3 runs to 16 residues. This clonotype has more than one count but fewer than ten.

Sequencing was done on a sample of blood. The rearrangement uses TRBV28 and TRBJ1-2, with D possibly being TRBD1 (5 bases). This receptor was obtained from a woman of 80 years or more in good health. The CDR3 region is CASSAPRDRANYGYTF. The CDR3 DNA reads TGTGCCAGCAGCGCTCCCCGGGACCGAGCTAACTATGGCTACACCTTC.